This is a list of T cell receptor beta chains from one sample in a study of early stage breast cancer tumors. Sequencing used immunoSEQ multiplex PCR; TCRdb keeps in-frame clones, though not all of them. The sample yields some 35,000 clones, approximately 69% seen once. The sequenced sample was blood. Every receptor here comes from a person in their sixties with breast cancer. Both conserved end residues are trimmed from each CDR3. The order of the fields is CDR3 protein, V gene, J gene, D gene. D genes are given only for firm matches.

CDR3: ASSDTGQGVGGYT; V: TRBV6-1; J: TRBJ1-2; D: TRBD1
CDR3: ASSTGADTGELF; V: TRBV19; J: TRBJ2-2; D: TRBD1
CDR3: ASSPPGRAGTQY; V: TRBV11-1; J: TRBJ2-3; D: NA
CDR3: ASSYSGRTGNTIY; V: TRBV6-5; J: TRBJ1-3; D: NA
CDR3: ASSFTGPTTNEKLF; V: TRBV5-1; J: TRBJ1-4; D: NA
CDR3: ASSSAGGLAGYT; V: TRBV28; J: TRBJ1-2; D: NA
CDR3: ASSFQTGGNEKLF; V: TRBV28; J: TRBJ1-4; D: TRBD1
CDR3: ASRAGNSGYEQY; V: TRBV6-1; J: TRBJ2-7; D: TRBD2
CDR3: AISKTSTDTQY; V: TRBV10-3; J: TRBJ2-3; D: NA
CDR3: ASSLSGPRNGQPQH; V: TRBV18; J: TRBJ1-5; D: NA
CDR3: ASSSQGPSYNEQF; V: TRBV5-5; J: TRBJ2-1; D: TRBD1
CDR3: SVLAGGHNEQF; V: TRBV29-1; J: TRBJ2-1; D: TRBD2
CDR3: ASSLEAGRNTEAF; V: TRBV7-9; J: TRBJ1-1; D: NA
CDR3: ASSFGGASGREETQY; V: TRBV5-4; J: TRBJ2-5; D: TRBD2
CDR3: ASSLASTGAEAF; V: TRBV7-9; J: TRBJ1-1; D: TRBD1
CDR3: ASSPTVGEDGYT; V: TRBV18; J: TRBJ1-2; D: NA
CDR3: ASSLGLGLNTEAF; V: TRBV13; J: TRBJ1-1; D: NA
CDR3: ASSPKWSSGEQY; V: TRBV4-1; J: TRBJ2-7; D: NA
CDR3: ASSIGRYQETQY; V: TRBV19; J: TRBJ2-5; D: NA
CDR3: ASSPGLAGGPLQY; V: TRBV19; J: TRBJ2-4; D: TRBD2
CDR3: ASSPGRGTAGNTIY; V: TRBV7-2; J: TRBJ1-3; D: TRBD1
CDR3: ASRLGGGPYNEQF; V: TRBV27; J: TRBJ2-1; D: NA
CDR3: ASRPPRGSAGELF; V: TRBV6-5; J: TRBJ2-2; D: NA
CDR3: ASRARSAQETQY; V: TRBV2; J: TRBJ2-5; D: NA
CDR3: ASSLVAGANTGELF; V: TRBV7-9; J: TRBJ2-2; D: TRBD2
CDR3: ASSLQGARYNEQF; V: TRBV5-8; J: TRBJ2-1; D: TRBD1
CDR3: ASSLEVRTSGTDTQY; V: TRBV13; J: TRBJ2-3; D: TRBD2
CDR3: ASSWLAGGGNEQF; V: TRBV7-9; J: TRBJ2-1; D: TRBD2
CDR3: ASRTLTTEAF; V: TRBV7-9; J: TRBJ1-1; D: NA
CDR3: ASSDESGSYNEQF; V: TRBV6-4; J: TRBJ2-1; D: NA
CDR3: ASSTLGAGVYTEAF; V: TRBV19; J: TRBJ1-1; D: NA
CDR3: ASSVQAGVGPYEQY; V: TRBV7-9; J: TRBJ2-7; D: TRBD2
CDR3: ASSPRRATNEKLF; V: TRBV27; J: TRBJ1-4; D: NA
CDR3: ASTRASYGYT; V: TRBV2; J: TRBJ1-2; D: NA
CDR3: ASSPLAQSSYEQY; V: TRBV6-6; J: TRBJ2-7; D: NA
CDR3: ASSRDNTIY; V: TRBV23-1; J: TRBJ1-3; D: NA
CDR3: ASSRDANTEAF; V: TRBV5-1; J: TRBJ1-1; D: NA
CDR3: ASSTRQGRNEQY; V: TRBV6-1; J: TRBJ2-7; D: TRBD1
CDR3: ASSFGVYEQY; V: TRBV6-6; J: NA; D: NA
CDR3: AIRRQGESSYEQY; V: TRBV10-3; J: TRBJ2-7; D: TRBD1
CDR3: ASSFQGDQETQY; V: TRBV5-1; J: TRBJ2-5; D: TRBD1
CDR3: SVLTGTSYEQY; V: TRBV29-1; J: TRBJ2-7; D: NA